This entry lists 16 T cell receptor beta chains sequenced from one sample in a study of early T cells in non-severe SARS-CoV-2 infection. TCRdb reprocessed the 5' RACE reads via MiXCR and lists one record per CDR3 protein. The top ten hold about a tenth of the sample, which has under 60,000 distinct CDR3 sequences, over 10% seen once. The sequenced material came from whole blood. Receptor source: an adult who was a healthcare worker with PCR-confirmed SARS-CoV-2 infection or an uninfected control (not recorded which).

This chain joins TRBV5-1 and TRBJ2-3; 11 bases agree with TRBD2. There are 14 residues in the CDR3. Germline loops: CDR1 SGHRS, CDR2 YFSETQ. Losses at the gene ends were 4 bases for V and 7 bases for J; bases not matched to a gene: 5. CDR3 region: CASSVSGGAHTQYF. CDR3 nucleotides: TGCGCCAGCAGCGTTAGCGGGGGGGCCCATACGCAGTATTTT.

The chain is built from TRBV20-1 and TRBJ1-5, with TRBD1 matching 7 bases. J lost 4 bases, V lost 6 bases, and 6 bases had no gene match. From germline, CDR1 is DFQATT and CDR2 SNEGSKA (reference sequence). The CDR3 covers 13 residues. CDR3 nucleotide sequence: TGCAGTGCGGGCAGGGGGATTAATCAGCCCCAGCATTTT. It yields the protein CSAGRGINQPQHF.

CDR3 loop: CASSQDYLSYEQYF. The CDR3 DNA sequence: TGCGCCAGCAGCCAAGATTACCTCTCCTACGAGCAGTACTTC. The chain employs TRBV4-1 and TRBJ2-7; D remains unclear. The CDR3 spans 14 residues. CDR1 and CDR2 (germline): MGHRA, YSYEKL. V was clipped by 0 bases and J by 0 bases, with 6 bases between them.

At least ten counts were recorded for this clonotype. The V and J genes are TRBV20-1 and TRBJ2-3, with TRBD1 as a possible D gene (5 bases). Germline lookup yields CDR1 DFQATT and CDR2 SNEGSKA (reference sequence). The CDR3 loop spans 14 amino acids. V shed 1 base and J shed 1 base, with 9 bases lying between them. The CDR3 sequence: CSARASRGTDTQYF. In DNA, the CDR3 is TGCAGTGCTAGAGCGTCCAGGGGCACAGATACGCAGTATTTT.

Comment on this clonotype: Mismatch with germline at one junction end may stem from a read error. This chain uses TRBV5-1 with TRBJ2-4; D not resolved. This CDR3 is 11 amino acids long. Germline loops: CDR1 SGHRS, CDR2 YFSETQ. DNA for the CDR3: TGCGCCAGCAGCTTGGATGCAGGTTGGGTTTTC. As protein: CASSLDAGWVF.

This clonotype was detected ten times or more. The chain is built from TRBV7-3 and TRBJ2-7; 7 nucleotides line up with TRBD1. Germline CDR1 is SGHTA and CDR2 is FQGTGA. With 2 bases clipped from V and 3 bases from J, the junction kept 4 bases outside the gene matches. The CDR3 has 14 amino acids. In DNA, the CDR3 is TGTGCCAGCAGCTTATCTCCAGGGGGCTACGAGCAGTACTTC. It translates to CASSLSPGGYEQYF.

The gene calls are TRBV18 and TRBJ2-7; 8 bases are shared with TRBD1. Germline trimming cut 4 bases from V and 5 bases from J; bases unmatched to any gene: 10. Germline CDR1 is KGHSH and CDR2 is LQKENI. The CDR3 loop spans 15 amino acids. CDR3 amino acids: CASSHNRGRRNEQYF. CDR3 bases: TGTGCCAGCTCACACAACAGGGGGAGACGAAACGAGCAGTACTTC. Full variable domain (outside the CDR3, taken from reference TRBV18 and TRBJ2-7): NAGVMQNPRHLVRRRGQEARLRCSPMKGHSHVYWYRQLPEEGLKFMVYLQKENIIDESGMPKERFSAEFPKEGPSILRIQQVVRGDSAAYFCASSHNRGRRNEQYFGPGTRLTVT.

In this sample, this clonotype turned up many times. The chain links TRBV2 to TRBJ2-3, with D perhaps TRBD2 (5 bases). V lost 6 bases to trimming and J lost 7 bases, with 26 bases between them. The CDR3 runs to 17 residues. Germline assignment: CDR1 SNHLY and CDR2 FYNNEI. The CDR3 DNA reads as TGTGCCAGCAGGAACCCAGAGGGTCTGGAAGCCCCATATACGCAGTATTTT. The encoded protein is CASRNPEGLEAPYTQYF.

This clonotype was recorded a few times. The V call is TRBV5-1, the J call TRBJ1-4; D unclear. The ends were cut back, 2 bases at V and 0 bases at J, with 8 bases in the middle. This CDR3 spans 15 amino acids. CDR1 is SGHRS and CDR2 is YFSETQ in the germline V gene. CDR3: CASSLGHATNEKLFF. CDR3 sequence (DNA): TGCGCCAGCAGCTTAGGCCATGCAACTAATGAAAAACTGTTTTTT. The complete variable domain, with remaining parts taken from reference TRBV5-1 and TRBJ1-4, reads KAGVTQTPRYLIKTRGQQVTLSCSPISGHRSVSWYQQTPGQGLQFLFEYFSETQRNKGNFPGRFSGRQFSNSRSEMNVSTLELGDSALYLCASSLGHATNEKLFFGSGTQLSVL.

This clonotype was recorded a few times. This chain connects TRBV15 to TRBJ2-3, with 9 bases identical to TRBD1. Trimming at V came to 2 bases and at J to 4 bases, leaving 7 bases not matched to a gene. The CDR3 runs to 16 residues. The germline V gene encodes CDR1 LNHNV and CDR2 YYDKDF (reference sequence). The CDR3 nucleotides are TGTGCCACCAGCAGACGGACAGGGGACCATCCAGATACGCAGTATTTT. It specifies CATSRRTGDHPDTQYF.

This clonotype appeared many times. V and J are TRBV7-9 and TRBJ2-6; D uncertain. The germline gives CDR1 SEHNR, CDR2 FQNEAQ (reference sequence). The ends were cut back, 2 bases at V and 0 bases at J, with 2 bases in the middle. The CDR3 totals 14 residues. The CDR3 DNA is TGTGCCAGCAGCTTACACTCTGGGGCCAACGTCCTGACTTTC. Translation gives CASSLHSGANVLTF.

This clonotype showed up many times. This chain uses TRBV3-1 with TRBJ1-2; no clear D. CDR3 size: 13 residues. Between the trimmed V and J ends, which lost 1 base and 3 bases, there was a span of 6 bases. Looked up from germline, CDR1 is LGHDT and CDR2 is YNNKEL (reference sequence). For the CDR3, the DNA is TGTGCCAGCAGCCAAGGGTTGGACTATGGCTACACCTTC. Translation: CASSQGLDYGYTF. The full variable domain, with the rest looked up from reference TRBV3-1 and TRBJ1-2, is DTAVSQTPKYLVTQMGNDKSIKCEQNLGHDTMYWYKQDSKKFLKIMFSYNNKELIINETVPNRFSPKSPDKAHLNLHINSLELGDSAVYFCASSQGLDYGYTFGSGTRLTVV.

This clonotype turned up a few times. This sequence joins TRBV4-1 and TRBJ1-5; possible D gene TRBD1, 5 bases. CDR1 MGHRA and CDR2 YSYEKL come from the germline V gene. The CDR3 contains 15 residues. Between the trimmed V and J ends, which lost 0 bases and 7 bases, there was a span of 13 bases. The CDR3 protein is CASSQEGVSGQPQHF. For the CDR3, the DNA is TGCGCCAGCAGCCAAGAGGGGGTCTCGGGCCAGCCCCAGCATTTT.

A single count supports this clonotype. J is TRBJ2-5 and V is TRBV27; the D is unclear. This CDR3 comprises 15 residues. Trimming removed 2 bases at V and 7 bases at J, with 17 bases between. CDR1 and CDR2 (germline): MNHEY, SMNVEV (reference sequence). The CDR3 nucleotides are TGTGCCAGCAGTTTAGCCGGACGGCCAGGCGGGACCCAGTACTTC. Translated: CASSLAGRPGGTQYF.

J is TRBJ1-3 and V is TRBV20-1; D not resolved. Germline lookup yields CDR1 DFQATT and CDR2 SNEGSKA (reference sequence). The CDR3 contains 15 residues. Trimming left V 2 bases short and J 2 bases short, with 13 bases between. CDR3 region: CSARPASRPGNTIYF. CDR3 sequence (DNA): TGCAGTGCTAGACCGGCTAGTAGACCTGGAAACACCATATATTTT.

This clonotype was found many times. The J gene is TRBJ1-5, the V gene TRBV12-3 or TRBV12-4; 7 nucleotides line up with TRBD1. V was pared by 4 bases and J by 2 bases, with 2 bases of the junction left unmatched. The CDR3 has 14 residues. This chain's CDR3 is CASSWTGGNQPQHF. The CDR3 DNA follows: TGTGCCAGCAGTTGGACAGGAGGCAATCAGCCCCAGCATTTT.